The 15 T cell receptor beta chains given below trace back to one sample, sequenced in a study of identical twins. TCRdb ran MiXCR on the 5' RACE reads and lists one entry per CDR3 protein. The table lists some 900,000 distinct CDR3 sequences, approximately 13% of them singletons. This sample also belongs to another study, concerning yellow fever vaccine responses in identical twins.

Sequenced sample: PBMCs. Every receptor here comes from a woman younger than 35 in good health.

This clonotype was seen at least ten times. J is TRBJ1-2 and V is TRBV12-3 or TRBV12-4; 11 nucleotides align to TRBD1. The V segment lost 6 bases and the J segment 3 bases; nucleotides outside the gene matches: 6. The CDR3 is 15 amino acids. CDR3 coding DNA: TGTGCCAGCAGCCCCGGACAGGGGGCGTACTATGGCTACACCTTC. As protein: CASSPGQGAYYGYTF.

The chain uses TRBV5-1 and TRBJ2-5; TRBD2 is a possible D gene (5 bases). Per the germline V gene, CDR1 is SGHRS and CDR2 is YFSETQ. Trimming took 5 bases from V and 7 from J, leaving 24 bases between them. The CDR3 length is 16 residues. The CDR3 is CASRPSPLLSRGTQYF. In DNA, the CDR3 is TGCGCCAGCAGGCCCTCCCCCCTCCTTAGTCGGGGGACCCAGTACTTC.

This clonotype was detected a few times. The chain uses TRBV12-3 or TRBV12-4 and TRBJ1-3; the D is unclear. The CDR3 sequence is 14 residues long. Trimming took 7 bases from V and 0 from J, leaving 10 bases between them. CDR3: CASTSWVSGNTIYF. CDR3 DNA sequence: TGTGCCAGCACCTCGTGGGTCTCTGGAAACACCATATATTTT.

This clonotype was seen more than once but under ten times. Written as DNA, the CDR3 is TGTGCCAGCAGCTTGTCGCTAACAGGGGTTGTTCAGCCCCAGCATTTT. Translation: CASSLSLTGVVQPQHF. The J gene is TRBJ1-5, the V gene TRBV5-5, with 7 bases fitting TRBD1. V trimming: 1 base; J trimming: 6 bases; junction bases outside the gene matches: 10. CDR3 length: 16 amino acids. Germline-derived CDR1 and CDR2 are SGHKS and YYEKEE (reference sequence).

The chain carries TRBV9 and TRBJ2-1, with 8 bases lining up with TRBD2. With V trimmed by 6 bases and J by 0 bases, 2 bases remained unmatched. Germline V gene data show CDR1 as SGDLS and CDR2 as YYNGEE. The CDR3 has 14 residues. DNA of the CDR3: TGTGCCAGCAATAGCGGGGACTCCTACAATGAGCAGTTCTTC. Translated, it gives CASNSGDSYNEQFF. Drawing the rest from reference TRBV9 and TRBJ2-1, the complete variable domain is DSGVTQTPKHLITATGQRVTLRCSPRSGDLSVYWYQQSLDQGLQFLIQYYNGEERAKGNILERFSAQQFPDLHSELNLSSLELGDSALYFCASNSGDSYNEQFFGPGTRLTVL.

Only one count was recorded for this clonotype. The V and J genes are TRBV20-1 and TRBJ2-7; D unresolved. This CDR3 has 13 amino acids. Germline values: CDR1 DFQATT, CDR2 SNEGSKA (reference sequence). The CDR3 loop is CRAREKSRYEQYV. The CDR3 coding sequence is TGCAGAGCTAGAGAAAAATCTCGTTACGAGCAGTACGTC.

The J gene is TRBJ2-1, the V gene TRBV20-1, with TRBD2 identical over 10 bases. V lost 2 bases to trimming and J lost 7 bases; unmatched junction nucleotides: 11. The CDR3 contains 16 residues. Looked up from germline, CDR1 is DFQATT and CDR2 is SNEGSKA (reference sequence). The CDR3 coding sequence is TGCAGTGCTAGAATTAGGGCTAGCGGGAGTTCTAATGAGCAGTTCTTC. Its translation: CSARIRASGSSNEQFF.

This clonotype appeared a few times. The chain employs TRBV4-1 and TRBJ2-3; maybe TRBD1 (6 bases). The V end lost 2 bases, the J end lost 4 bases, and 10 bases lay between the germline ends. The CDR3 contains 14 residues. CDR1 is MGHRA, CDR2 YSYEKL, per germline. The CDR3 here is CASSQQQGPDTQYF. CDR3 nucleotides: TGCGCCAGCAGCCAACAACAGGGCCCAGATACGCAGTATTTT.

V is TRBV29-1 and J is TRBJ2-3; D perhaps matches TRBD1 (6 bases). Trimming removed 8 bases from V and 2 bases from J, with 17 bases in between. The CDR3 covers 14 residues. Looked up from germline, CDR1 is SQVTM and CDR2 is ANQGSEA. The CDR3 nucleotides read TGCAGCACAGACCGGGACACCCTCACAGATACGCAGTATTTT. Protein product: CSTDRDTLTDTQYF.

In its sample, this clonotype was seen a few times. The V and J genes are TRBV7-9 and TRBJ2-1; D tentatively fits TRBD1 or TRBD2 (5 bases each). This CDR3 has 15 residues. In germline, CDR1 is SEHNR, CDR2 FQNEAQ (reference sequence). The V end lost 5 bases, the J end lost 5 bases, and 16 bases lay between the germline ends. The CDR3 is CASSPAEGRNNEQFF. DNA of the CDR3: TGTGCCAGCAGCCCTGCCGAGGGACGGAACAATGAGCAGTTCTTC.

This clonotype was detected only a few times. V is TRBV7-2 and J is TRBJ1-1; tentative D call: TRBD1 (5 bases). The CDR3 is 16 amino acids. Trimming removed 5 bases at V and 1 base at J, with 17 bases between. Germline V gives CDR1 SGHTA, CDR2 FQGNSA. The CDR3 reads CASSMGQLWENTEAFF. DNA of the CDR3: TGTGCCAGCAGCATGGGGCAGTTGTGGGAGAACACTGAAGCTTTCTTT.

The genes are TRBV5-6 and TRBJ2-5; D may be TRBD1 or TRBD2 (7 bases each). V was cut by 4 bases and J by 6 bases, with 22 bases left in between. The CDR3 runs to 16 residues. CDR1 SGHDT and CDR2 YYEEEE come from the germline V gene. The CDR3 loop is CASSIDRAGVSKTQYF. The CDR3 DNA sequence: TGTGCCAGCAGCATCGACAGGGCGGGGGTTTCGAAGACCCAGTACTTC.

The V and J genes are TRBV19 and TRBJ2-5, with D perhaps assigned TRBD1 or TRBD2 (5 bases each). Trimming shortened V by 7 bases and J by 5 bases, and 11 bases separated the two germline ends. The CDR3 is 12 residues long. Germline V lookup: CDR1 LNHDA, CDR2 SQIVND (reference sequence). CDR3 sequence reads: CASTSRDETQYF. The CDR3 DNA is TGTGCCAGTACCTCCAGGGACGAGACCCAGTACTTC. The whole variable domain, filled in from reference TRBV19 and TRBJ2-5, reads DGGITQSPKYLFRKEGQNVTLSCEQNLNHDAMYWYRQDPGQGLRLIYYSQIVNDFQKGDIAEGYSVSREKKESFPLTVTSAQKNPTAFYLCASTSRDETQYFGPGTRLLVL.

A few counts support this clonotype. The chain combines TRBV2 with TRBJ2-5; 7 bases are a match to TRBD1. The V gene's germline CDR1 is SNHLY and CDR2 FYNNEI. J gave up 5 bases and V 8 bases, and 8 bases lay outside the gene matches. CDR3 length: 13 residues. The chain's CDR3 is CASRQGEYETQYF. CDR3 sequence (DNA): TGTGCCAGCCGCCAGGGGGAATATGAGACCCAGTACTTC.

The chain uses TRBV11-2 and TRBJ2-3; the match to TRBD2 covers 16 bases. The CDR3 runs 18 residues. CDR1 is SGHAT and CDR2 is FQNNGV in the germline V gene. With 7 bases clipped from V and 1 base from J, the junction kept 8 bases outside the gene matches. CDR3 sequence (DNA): TGTGCCAGCACCACGGGACTAGCGGGAGGGCCCGGCACAGATACGCAGTATTTT. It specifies CASTTGLAGGPGTDTQYF.